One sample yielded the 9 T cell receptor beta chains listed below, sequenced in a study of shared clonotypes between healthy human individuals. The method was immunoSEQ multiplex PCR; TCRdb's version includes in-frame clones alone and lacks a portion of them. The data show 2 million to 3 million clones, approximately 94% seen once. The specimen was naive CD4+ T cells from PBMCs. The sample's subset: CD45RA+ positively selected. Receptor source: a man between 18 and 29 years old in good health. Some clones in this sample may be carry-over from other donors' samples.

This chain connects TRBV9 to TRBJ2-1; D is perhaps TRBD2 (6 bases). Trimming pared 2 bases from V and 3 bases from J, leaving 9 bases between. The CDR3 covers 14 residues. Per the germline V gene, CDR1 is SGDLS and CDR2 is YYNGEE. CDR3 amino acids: CASSVSGFYNEQFF. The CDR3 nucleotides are TGTGCCAGCAGCGTTAGCGGATTCTACAATGAGCAGTTCTTC.

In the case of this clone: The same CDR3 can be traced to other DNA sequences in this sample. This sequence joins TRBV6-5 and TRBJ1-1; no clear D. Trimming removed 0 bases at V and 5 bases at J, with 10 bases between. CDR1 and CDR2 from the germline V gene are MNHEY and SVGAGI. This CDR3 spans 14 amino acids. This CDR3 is CASSYSGGETEAFF. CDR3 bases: TGTGCCAGCAGTTACTCTGGCGGGGAAACTGAAGCTTTCTTT.

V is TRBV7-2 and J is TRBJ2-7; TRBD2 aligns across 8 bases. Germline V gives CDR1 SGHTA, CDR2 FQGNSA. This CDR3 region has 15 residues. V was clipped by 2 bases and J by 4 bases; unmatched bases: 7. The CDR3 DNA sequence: TGTGCCAGCAGCTTAATGCGGGAGGACGTATACGAGCAGTACTTC. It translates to CASSLMREDVYEQYF. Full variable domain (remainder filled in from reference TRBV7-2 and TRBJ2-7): GAGVSQSPSNKVTEKGKDVELRCDPISGHTALYWYRQSLGQGLEFLIYFQGNSAPDKSGLPSDRFSAERTGGSVSTLTIQRTQQEDSAVYLCASSLMREDVYEQYFGPGTRLTVT.

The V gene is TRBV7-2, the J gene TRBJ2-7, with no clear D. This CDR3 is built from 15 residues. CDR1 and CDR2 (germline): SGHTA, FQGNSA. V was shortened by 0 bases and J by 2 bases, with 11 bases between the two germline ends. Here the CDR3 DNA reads TGTGCCAGCAGCTTAGCGGCCACACAGCCCTACGAGCAGTACTTC. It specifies CASSLAATQPYEQYF.

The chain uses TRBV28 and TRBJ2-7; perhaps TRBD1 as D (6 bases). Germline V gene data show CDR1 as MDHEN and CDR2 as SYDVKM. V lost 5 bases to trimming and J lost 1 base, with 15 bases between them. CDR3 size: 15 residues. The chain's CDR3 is CASSTQGRGSYEQYF. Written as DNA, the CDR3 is TGTGCCAGCAGTACACAGGGTAGGGGTTCCTACGAGCAGTACTTC.

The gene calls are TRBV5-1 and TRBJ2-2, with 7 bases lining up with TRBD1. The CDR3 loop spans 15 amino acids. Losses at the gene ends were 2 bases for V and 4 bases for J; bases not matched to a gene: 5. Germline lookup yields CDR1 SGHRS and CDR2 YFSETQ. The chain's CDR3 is CASSLGTVGTGELFF. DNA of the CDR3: TGCGCCAGCAGCTTAGGGACAGTTGGCACCGGGGAGCTGTTTTTT.

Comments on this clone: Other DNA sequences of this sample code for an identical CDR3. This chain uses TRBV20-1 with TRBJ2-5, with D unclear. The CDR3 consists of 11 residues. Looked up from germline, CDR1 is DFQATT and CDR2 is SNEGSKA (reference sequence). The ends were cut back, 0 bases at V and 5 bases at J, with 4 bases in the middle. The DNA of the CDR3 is TGCAGTGCTAGAGATAGGGAGACCCAGTACTTC. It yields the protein CSARDRETQYF.

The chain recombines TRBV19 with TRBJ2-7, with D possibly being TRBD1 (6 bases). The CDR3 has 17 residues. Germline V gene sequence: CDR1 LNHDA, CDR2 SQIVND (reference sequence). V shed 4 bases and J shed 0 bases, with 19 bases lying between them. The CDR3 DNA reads TGTGCCAGTAGTAGCCTACAACAGGGAGCGTACTCCTACGAGCAGTACTTC. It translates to CASSSLQQGAYSYEQYF. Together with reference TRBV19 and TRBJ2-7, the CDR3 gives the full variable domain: DGGITQSPKYLFRKEGQNVTLSCEQNLNHDAMYWYRQDPGQGLRLIYYSQIVNDFQKGDIAEGYSVSREKKESFPLTVTSAQKNPTAFYLCASSSLQQGAYSYEQYFGPGTRLTVT.

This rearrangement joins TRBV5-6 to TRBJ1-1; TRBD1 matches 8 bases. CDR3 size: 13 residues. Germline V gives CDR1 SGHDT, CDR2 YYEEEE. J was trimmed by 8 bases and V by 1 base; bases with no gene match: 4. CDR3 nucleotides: TGTGCCAGCAGCTTGACCGGGACAGGAGAAGCTTTCTTT. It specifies CASSLTGTGEAFF.